The 8 T cell receptor beta chains given below trace back to one sample, sequenced in a study of blood T cell repertoires in COVID-19. Sequencing was performed with immunoSEQ multiplex PCR; in TCRdb, only in-frame clones are kept and a portion is missing. This table holds 90,000 to 120,000 clones, approximately 91% found once. The sequencing sample was made of peripheral blood. These receptors were collected from a woman aged 55 to 70 with acute or convalescent COVID-19.

The chain carries TRBV30 and TRBJ2-3, with 11 nucleotides matching TRBD2. Per the germline V gene, CDR1 is GTSNPN and CDR2 is SVGIG (reference sequence). The CDR3 has 13 amino acids. V was pared by 6 bases and J by 5 bases, with 4 bases of the junction left unmatched. This CDR3 reads CACGLAGGDTQYF. CDR3 bases: TGTGCCTGTGGGCTAGCGGGAGGAGATACGCAGTATTTT.

The chain carries TRBV6-5 and TRBJ1-2, with a tentative D call TRBD1 (5 bases). The CDR3 has 12 amino acids. The germline CDR1 and CDR2 sequences are MNHEY and SVGAGI. V lost 4 bases, J lost 8 bases, and 11 bases lay in between. CDR3 bases: TGTGCCAGCAGTTTGGGGGGTGAAGGCTACACCTTC. Translating gives CASSLGGEGYTF.

The rearrangement links TRBV9 to TRBJ2-1, with D maybe TRBD1 (6 bases). The germline CDR1 and CDR2 sequences are SGDLS and YYNGEE. CDR3 size: 15 residues. V gave up 0 bases and J gave up 7 bases, with 14 bases separating them. This CDR3 reads CASSVELTGWNEQFF. CDR3 nucleotide sequence: TGTGCCAGCAGCGTAGAACTGACAGGTTGGAATGAGCAGTTCTTC.

The J gene is TRBJ2-3, the V gene TRBV24-1; 10 nucleotides agree with TRBD2. Germline-derived CDR1 and CDR2 are KGHDR and SFDVKD. The V segment lost 4 bases and the J segment 0 bases; nucleotides outside the gene matches: 6. This CDR3 contains 17 residues. The CDR3 is CATSDPAGGPSTDTQYF. Here the CDR3 DNA reads TGTGCCACCAGTGACCCAGCGGGGGGGCCGAGCACAGATACGCAGTATTTT.

The chain has TRBV27 and TRBJ2-1, with 7 bases aligning to TRBD2. Germline V gene lookup returns CDR1 MNHEY and CDR2 SMNVEV (reference sequence). After removal of 3 bases from V and 5 bases from J, the junction contained 4 bases not matched to a gene. This CDR3 contains 14 residues. CDR3 sequence (DNA): TGTGCCAGCAGTTTTGCGGGAGTAGACAATGAGCAGTTCTTC. Translating gives CASSFAGVDNEQFF.

This clone was observed once. The chain joins TRBV5-1 to TRBJ1-1, with 7 bases aligning to TRBD1. V was clipped by 4 bases and J by 8 bases; unmatched bases: 11. This CDR3 is built from 14 residues. CDR1 and CDR2 from the germline V gene are SGHRS and YFSETQ. CDR3 amino acids: CASSVGTAGLEAFF. The CDR3 DNA is TGCGCCAGCAGCGTCGGGACAGCCGGCCTGGAAGCTTTCTTT. The full variable domain, its missing parts supplied by reference TRBV5-1 and TRBJ1-1, is KAGVTQTPRYLIKTRGQQVTLSCSPISGHRSVSWYQQTPGQGLQFLFEYFSETQRNKGNFPGRFSGRQFSNSRSEMNVSTLELGDSALYLCASSVGTAGLEAFFGQGTRLTVV.

The chain recombines TRBV19 with TRBJ2-7; 7 bases are a match to TRBD1. The CDR3 consists of 15 residues. Germline V gene sequence: CDR1 LNHDA, CDR2 SQIVND (reference sequence). Trimming took 1 base from V and 3 from J; bases not matched to a gene: 6. For the CDR3, the DNA is TGTGCCAGTAGTATAGGACAGGGCCTTGTCTACGAGCAGTACTTC. This sequence encodes CASSIGQGLVYEQYF.

The chain carries TRBV7-8 and TRBJ1-2, with a tentative D call TRBD1 (6 bases). Trimming left V 5 bases short and J 8 bases short, with 24 bases between. Germline assignment: CDR1 SGHVS and CDR2 FQNEAQ. This CDR3 spans 16 amino acids. The CDR3 DNA follows: TGTGCCAGCAGCCGGTACCGGGACATTGCCCTTCGAGGCTACACCTTC. Translation: CASSRYRDIALRGYTF.